The 19 T cell receptor beta chains below all came from one sample that was sequenced in a study of cytomegalovirus exposure and HLA in healthy donors (dated by TCRdb to about 2017). The library relied on the immunoSEQ multiplex PCR assay. For the multiplex PCR, a mixture combining 60 forward primers for TCR Vbeta segments and 13 reverse primers for TCR Jbeta segments was used. TCRdb provides this immuneACCESS table in a form limited to in-frame rearrangements. Some clones are lacking; in checked studies, under half of them reflect an unresolved V gene, and why the rest are absent is not known. For this sample the table gives over 150,000 clones, of which 60% to 85% were detected only once. Approximately 4% of the sample rests with the top ten. Sequenced: PBMCs. Every receptor here comes from a woman aged 40 to 50 in good health and CMV-seronegative.

The rearrangement links TRBV6-1 to TRBJ2-5; 12 positions agree with TRBD2. The trim removed 2 bases at V and 2 bases at J, leaving 9 bases unmatched. Germline V CDR1 and CDR2: MNHNS, SASEGT. This CDR3 region has 18 residues. The CDR3 bases are TGTGCCAGCAGTGAAAACCTCCTAGCGGGAGGGAGACAAGAGACCCAGTACTTC. Translated: CASSENLLAGGRQETQYF.

The table lists this clone with a count of one. The V call is TRBV5-1, the J call TRBJ2-7; 8 bases are a match to TRBD1. This CDR3 is built from 15 residues. The germline V gene has CDR1 SGHRS and CDR2 YFSETQ. V shed 4 bases and J 3 bases; nucleotides not matched to a gene: 9. The CDR3 nucleotides read TGCGCCAGCAGCCAGCCCGGGACAGGTTTCTACGAGCAGTACTTC. Translation: CASSQPGTGFYEQYF. Filled out from reference TRBV5-1 and TRBJ2-7, the complete variable domain reads KAGVTQTPRYLIKTRGQQVTLSCSPISGHRSVSWYQQTPGQGLQFLFEYFSETQRNKGNFPGRFSGRQFSNSRSEMNVSTLELGDSALYLCASSQPGTGFYEQYFGPGTRLTVT.

The gene calls are TRBV19 and TRBJ1-5, with 8 nucleotides matching TRBD1. CDR1 is LNHDA, CDR2 SQIVND, per germline (reference sequence). J lost 0 bases, V lost 7 bases, and 5 bases had no gene match. This CDR3 comprises 15 residues. The CDR3 loop is CASTLQGVSNQPQHF. The CDR3 DNA reads as TGTGCCAGTACCCTACAGGGGGTTAGCAATCAGCCCCAGCATTTT.

This clone was picked up one time. This chain links TRBV10-3 with TRBJ1-1, with D possibly TRBD1 on 6 matching bases. CDR1 and CDR2 from the germline V gene are ENHRY and SYGVKD. The CDR3 has 17 residues. The V end was cut by 0 bases, the J end by 4 bases, with 18 bases between. In nucleotides, the CDR3 is TGTGCCATCAGTGAGTCTAGCTGGAAGGGGGAAGGCACTGAAGCTTTCTTT. The encoded protein is CAISESSWKGEGTEAFF.

This clone was observed a few times. The chain uses TRBV6-5 and TRBJ2-4; no reliable D call. The CDR3 is 11 amino acids. Looked up from germline, CDR1 is MNHEY and CDR2 is SVGAGI. With 9 bases removed from V and 1 base from J, the gap between germline ends came to 4 bases. Here the CDR3 reads CASEAKNIQYF. CDR3 nucleotide sequence: TGTGCCAGTGAGGCCAAAAACATTCAGTACTTC.

This chain connects TRBV7-9 to TRBJ2-7, with D tentatively TRBD2 (6 bases). CDR1 SEHNR and CDR2 FQNEAQ come from the germline V gene (reference sequence). There are 13 residues in the CDR3. V gave up 2 bases and J gave up 2 bases, with 7 bases separating them. The CDR3 here is CASSLSGAYEQYF. CDR3 nucleotides: TGTGCCAGCAGCTTATCGGGGGCCTACGAGCAGTACTTC.

The chain has TRBV9 and TRBJ2-7; possibly TRBD1 for D (5 bases). With 4 bases removed from V and 4 bases from J, the gap between germline ends came to 18 bases. Germline V lookup: CDR1 SGDLS, CDR2 YYNGEE. This CDR3 comprises 15 residues. In DNA, the CDR3 is TGTGCCAGCAGCCCCCCTCGGGCAGGGCTGTACGAGCAGTACTTC. This encodes CASSPPRAGLYEQYF.

This chain connects TRBV10-3 to TRBJ2-5, with a weak D call TRBD1 (6 bases). This CDR3 comprises 13 residues. Looked up from germline, CDR1 is ENHRY and CDR2 is SYGVKD. Trimming left V 10 bases short and J 5 bases short, with 17 bases between. CDR3 sequence (DNA): TGTGCCACCCGGGACATGCCGTCGGAGACCCAGTACTTC. Translated, it gives CATRDMPSETQYF.

The chain employs TRBV11-2 and TRBJ2-1; D is undetermined. Trimming left V 2 bases short and J 7 bases short, with 6 bases between. Germline-derived CDR1 and CDR2 are SGHAT and FQNNGV. The CDR3 has 12 amino acids. For the CDR3, the DNA is TGTGCCAGCAGCTTACAGCGAAATGAGCAGTTCTTC. Translation gives CASSLQRNEQFF.

This clone is a singleton in its sample. The V gene is TRBV5-1, the J gene TRBJ1-4; 7 bases are a match to TRBD1. CDR3 length: 14 amino acids. Germline V gene sequence: CDR1 SGHRS, CDR2 YFSETQ. V gave up 5 bases and J gave up 8 bases; unmatched junction bases: 9. The CDR3 spells CASRPGTVEEKLFF. The CDR3 DNA sequence: TGCGCCAGCAGGCCGGGGACAGTAGAAGAAAAACTGTTTTTT.

The chain is built from TRBV5-6 and TRBJ2-3, with 12 bases fitting TRBD1. From germline, CDR1 is SGHDT and CDR2 YYEEEE. The V segment lost 2 bases and the J segment 8 bases; nucleotides outside the gene matches: 12. The length of the CDR3 is 17 residues. CDR3 protein: CASSLTFRDRGRGTQYF. CDR3 bases: TGTGCCAGCAGCTTAACCTTCCGGGACAGGGGGCGGGGTACGCAGTATTTT.

The chain is built from TRBV21-1 and TRBJ1-4; the table's D call, TRBD1, has no DNA check behind it. TRBV21-1 counts as a pseudogene. The CDR3 has 16 residues. CDR3 loop: CASSDNNRGREEKLFF. The CDR3 bases are TGTGCCAGCAGCGATAATAACAGGGGGCGAGAGGAAAAACTGTTTTTT.

J is TRBJ2-1 and V is TRBV11-3, with 9 bases that match TRBD2. Germline CDR1 is SGHNT and CDR2 is YENEEA. The length of the CDR3 is 16 residues. J lost 2 bases, V lost 5 bases, and 7 bases had no gene match. CDR3 in amino acids: CASSLIAGEPYNEQFF. As DNA, the CDR3 is TGTGCCAGCAGCCTCATAGCGGGAGAACCCTACAATGAGCAGTTCTTC.

This clone was counted only a few times. The V call is TRBV5-6, the J call TRBJ2-1; TRBD2 agrees at 9 bases. In germline, CDR1 is SGHDT, CDR2 YYEEEE. This CDR3 comprises 16 residues. Trimming cost V 1 base and J 6 bases; bases outside gene matches: 8. Here the CDR3 reads CASSLLDLAGINEQFF. Written as DNA, the CDR3 is TGTGCCAGCAGCTTGTTGGATCTAGCGGGGATCAATGAGCAGTTCTTC. The full variable domain, completed using reference TRBV5-6 and TRBJ2-1, is DAGVTQSPTHLIKTRGQQVTLRCSPKSGHDTVSWYQQALGQGPQFIFQYYEEEERQRGNFPDRFSGHQFPNYSSELNVNALLLGDSALYLCASSLLDLAGINEQFFGPGTRLTVL.

The chain has TRBV30 and TRBJ2-5; D remains ambiguous. CDR1 is GTSNPN, CDR2 SVGIG, per germline (reference sequence). The CDR3 loop spans 11 amino acids. V dropped 0 bases and J dropped 5 bases, with 4 bases sitting between them. DNA for the CDR3: TGTGCCTGGAGTGTCATGGAGACCCAGTACTTC. This sequence encodes CAWSVMETQYF.

V usage is TRBV6-1 and J usage is TRBJ1-2; possible D gene TRBD1, 5 bases. Germline CDR1 MNHNS, CDR2 SASEGT. The CDR3 runs 14 residues. Trimming left V 5 bases short and J 4 bases short, with 14 bases between. The CDR3 sequence is CASSPDAGPYGYTF. CDR3 coding DNA: TGTGCCAGCAGTCCCGATGCAGGGCCCTATGGCTACACCTTC.

The table lists this clone with a count of one. V usage is TRBV6-5 and J usage is TRBJ1-5, with TRBD1 identical over 12 bases. The CDR3 has 15 residues. Per the germline V gene, CDR1 is MNHEY and CDR2 is SVGAGI. With V trimmed by 6 bases and J by 7 bases, 7 bases remained unmatched. The DNA of the CDR3 is TGTGCCAGCAGCGCCGGGACAGGGGGCGGACAGCCCCAGCATTTT. Protein product: CASSAGTGGGQPQHF.

The V gene is TRBV2, the J gene TRBJ2-3; 11 positions agree with TRBD2. The CDR3 totals 18 residues. J gave up 4 bases and V 1 base, and 10 bases lay outside the gene matches. Germline values: CDR1 SNHLY, CDR2 FYNNEI. The CDR3 region is CASSEGKRLAGIADTQYF. The CDR3 DNA is TGTGCCAGCAGTGAAGGGAAACGACTAGCGGGAATCGCAGATACGCAGTATTTT.

The chain carries TRBV7-8 and TRBJ2-3; D remains ambiguous. The CDR3 loop spans 16 amino acids. Germline CDR1 SGHVS, CDR2 FQNEAQ. The germline V and J ends were trimmed by 1 base and 3 bases, with 14 bases remaining between them. This chain's CDR3 is CASSLGGRSSTDTQYF. CDR3 DNA sequence: TGTGCCAGCAGCTTAGGAGGCCGGAGTTCGACAGATACGCAGTATTTT.